This paragraph reports one TCR beta chain. Its antigen is undetermined. This sample was taken from a study of cytomegalovirus exposure and HLA in healthy donors. Whole-study findings and limits: Prediction of most subjects' HLA-A and HLA-B alleles by TCR beta sequences was reportedly accurate.

PCR employed 60 Vbeta and 13 Jbeta primers. Sequencing was performed with immunoSEQ multiplex PCR; in TCRdb, only in-frame clones are kept and a portion is missing. This table holds some 57,000 clones, 89% found once. This receptor was obtained from a man aged 25 to 40 in good health and CMV-seropositive. The sample comprised PBMCs.

CDR3 in amino acids: CASSHSSDRAYEQYF. The CDR3 DNA reads TGTGCCAGCAGCCACTCATCGGACAGGGCTTACGAGCAGTACTTC. The rearrangement links TRBV11-2 to TRBJ2-7, with TRBD1 identical over 8 bases. V lost 5 bases to trimming and J lost 4 bases; unmatched junction nucleotides: 10. Germline CDR1 is SGHAT and CDR2 is FQNNGV. CDR3 length: 15 residues. Using reference TRBV11-2 and TRBJ2-7 for the parts outside the CDR3, the full variable domain is EAGVAQSPRYKIIEKRQSVAFWCNPISGHATLYWYQQILGQGPKLLIQFQNNGVVDDSQLPKDRFSAERLKGVDSTLKIQPAKLEDSAVYLCASSHSSDRAYEQYFGPGTRLTVT.